These 23 T cell receptor beta chains were all obtained from the same sample, sequenced in a study of T cells after yellow fever vaccination. TCRdb reprocessed the 5' RACE reads via MiXCR and lists one record per CDR3 protein. The table has 85,000 to 100,000 distinct CDR3 sequences, about 6% seen once; the top ten hold about 40%. The starting material was CD8+ T cells sorted from PBMCs, obtained 10 days after the yellow fever booster vaccination. The source is a man aged 18-30 years who received the YFV17D yellow fever vaccine.

The rearrangement joins TRBV4-3 to TRBJ2-3; possibly TRBD2 for D (6 bases). Germline-derived CDR1 and CDR2 are LGHNA and YSLEER. Trimming left V 4 bases short and J 4 bases short, with 18 bases between. The CDR3 runs 16 residues. DNA of the CDR3: TGCGCCAGCAGCCCTAGTACGGGGGTTGGGTCAGATACGCAGTATTTT. Protein sequence: CASSPSTGVGSDTQYF.

This clonotype was observed a handful of times. The chain employs TRBV4-2 and TRBJ2-5; TRBD2 matches 8 bases. Germline V gene lookup returns CDR1 LGHNA and CDR2 YNFKEQ. This CDR3 has 18 amino acids. The V gene end was trimmed by 0 bases and the J gene end by 0 bases; junction bases not matched to a gene: 9. CDR3 protein: CASSQDGGERGYQETQYF. As DNA, the CDR3 is TGTGCCAGCAGCCAAGACGGCGGGGAGCGGGGGTACCAAGAGACCCAGTACTTC.

The sample holds a few counts of this clonotype. This chain uses TRBV7-3 with TRBJ2-7; possibly TRBD1 for D (6 bases). The V and J ends lost 4 bases and 7 bases respectively, with 14 bases between them. CDR1 SGHTA and CDR2 FQGTGA come from the germline V gene. The CDR3 is 13 residues long. The chain's CDR3 is CASSSLQGSEQYF. The CDR3 nucleotides read TGTGCCAGCAGCTCGTTACAGGGTTCAGAGCAGTACTTC.

This chain connects TRBV21-1 to TRBJ2-1; TRBD1 reflects the table's D call only, with no check against the DNA. TRBV21-1 has pseudogene status. This CDR3 has 11 amino acids. The CDR3 sequence is CASSRQNEQFF. The CDR3 region has the DNA TGTGCCAGCAGCAGACAGAATGAGCAGTTCTTC.

This clonotype was observed many times. The rearrangement links TRBV6-5 to TRBJ2-3; D is uncertain. The germline V gene encodes CDR1 MNHEY and CDR2 SVGAGI. Trimming stripped 4 bases from V and 4 bases from J, with 12 bases between. The CDR3 is made up of 14 amino acids. The chain's CDR3 is CASSSQTGPDTQYF. The CDR3 coding sequence is TGTGCCAGCAGTTCGCAGACGGGCCCAGATACGCAGTATTTT.

Remarks on this clonotype: This CDR3 is missing its conserved last phenylalanine or tryptophan, likely due to a read error. The V call is TRBV6-5, the J call TRBJ1-6; weak D call: TRBD1 (5 bases). With 6 bases removed from V and 7 bases from J, the gap between germline ends came to 13 bases. The CDR3 has 14 amino acids. Per the germline V gene, CDR1 is MNHEY and CDR2 is SVGAGI. CDR3 loop: CASRQGLVNSPLHS. The DNA of the CDR3 is TGTGCCAGCAGGCAGGGACTGGTGAATTCACCCCTCCACTCT.

The chain recombines TRBV12-3 or TRBV12-4 with TRBJ2-7; TRBD2 aligns across 9 bases. This CDR3 is built from 13 residues. Losses at the gene ends were 6 bases for V and 4 bases for J; bases not matched to a gene: 4. As DNA, the CDR3 is TGTGCCAGCAGCCACGGACTAGCGTACGAGCAGTACGTC. It codes for CASSHGLAYEQYV.

The V and J genes are TRBV7-9 and TRBJ1-1; TRBD1 is a possible D gene (6 bases). V lost 7 bases, J lost 7 bases, and 16 bases lay in between. CDR1 and CDR2 from the germline V gene are SEHNR and FQNEAQ (reference sequence). This CDR3 is built from 13 residues. The DNA for the CDR3 is TGTGCCAGCAACGCCGCAGGGGTTATTGAAGCTTTCTTT. This encodes CASNAAGVIEAFF.

V and J are TRBV9 and TRBJ1-1; 7 bases line up with TRBD1. The J segment lost 3 bases and the V segment lost 6 bases, leaving 5 bases of the junction unmatched. CDR1 and CDR2 (germline): SGDLS, YYNGEE. The CDR3 length is 13 residues. CDR3 protein: CASTQGVDTEAFF. In nucleotides, the CDR3 is TGTGCCAGCACGCAGGGGGTGGACACTGAAGCTTTCTTT.

This clonotype was counted at least ten times. The chain joins TRBV20-1 to TRBJ2-7, with 10 positions matching TRBD2. Unmatched junction bases numbered 4, after V lost 1 base and J lost 4 bases. CDR1 and CDR2 (germline): DFQATT, SNEGSKA (reference sequence). The CDR3 spans 14 residues. DNA of the CDR3: TGCAGTGCTAGAGTGCCTAGCGGGGGTTACGAGCAGTACTTC. Its protein is CSARVPSGGYEQYF.

This clonotype has a handful of counts. The J gene is TRBJ2-6, the V gene TRBV20-1; the D is unclear. The CDR3 runs to 14 residues. The germline gives CDR1 DFQATT, CDR2 SNEGSKA (reference sequence). Between the trimmed V and J ends, which lost 3 bases and 1 base, there was a span of 7 bases. The CDR3 protein is CSASPGSGANVLTF. The DNA for the CDR3 is TGCAGTGCTAGTCCTGGGTCTGGGGCCAACGTCCTGACTTTC.

This clonotype occurred a few times. The chain uses TRBV29-1 and TRBJ2-1; possible D gene TRBD2, 6 bases. CDR1 and CDR2 (germline): SQVTM, ANQGSEA. V gave up 2 bases and J gave up 0 bases, with 14 bases separating them. The CDR3 is made up of 16 amino acids. The CDR3 region is CSVEWSRGSSYNEQFF. The CDR3, as DNA: TGCAGCGTTGAATGGTCGCGGGGAAGCTCCTACAATGAGCAGTTCTTC.

There are many counts of this clonotype. The V and J genes are TRBV18 and TRBJ2-5; D call uncertain. The germline V and J ends were trimmed by 3 bases and 0 bases, with 8 bases remaining between them. This CDR3 is 14 amino acids long. Germline V CDR1 and CDR2: KGHSH, LQKENI. The CDR3 region is CASSPTGYQETQYF. The CDR3 nucleotides read TGTGCCAGCTCACCGACCGGGTACCAAGAGACCCAGTACTTC.

The CDR3 here is CASSYRTPSSGANVLTF. CDR3 nucleotides: TGTGCCAGCAGTTATAGGACGCCCTCGTCTGGGGCCAACGTCCTGACTTTC. This rearrangement joins TRBV6-2 or TRBV6-3 to TRBJ2-6; D gene uncertain. The V gene lost 3 bases and the J gene lost 1 base, with 13 bases spanning the gap. The germline CDR1 and CDR2 sequences are MNHEY and SVGEGT. This CDR3 has 17 residues.

V is TRBV12-3 or TRBV12-4 and J is TRBJ2-3; tentative D call: TRBD2 (5 bases). Trimming removed 1 base from V and 7 bases from J, with 12 bases in between. The CDR3 has 14 residues. DNA of the CDR3: TGTGCCAGCAGTTTAGGAGAGGGCTGGAATACGCAGTATTTT. Amino acids: CASSLGEGWNTQYF.

This clonotype was counted between two and nine times. The chain uses TRBV2 and TRBJ1-1; D is unresolved. CDR1 is SNHLY, CDR2 FYNNEI, per germline. Trimming took off 6 bases at V and 2 bases at J, with 10 bases between the two ends. The length of the CDR3 is 13 residues. In DNA form, the CDR3 reads TGTGCCAGCAGCCCCGGATACAACACTGAAGCTTTCTTT. Protein sequence: CASSPGYNTEAFF.

In its sample, this clonotype was seen many times. The chain couples TRBV7-2 to TRBJ1-5; D gene uncertain. Germline V lookup: CDR1 SGHTA, CDR2 FQGNSA. Deletions cut 4 bases from V and 3 bases from J, with 7 bases between. The CDR3 runs 13 residues. The CDR3 spells CASSSRDNQPQHF. DNA for the CDR3: TGTGCCAGCAGCTCGAGGGACAATCAGCCCCAGCATTTT.

This clonotype was observed many times. This chain joins TRBV20-1 and TRBJ2-1; D unclear. There are 10 residues in the CDR3. V lost 3 bases and J lost 14, with 11 bases in between. Per germline, CDR1 DFQATT and CDR2 SNEGSKA (reference sequence). The CDR3 region is CSASLGQEFF. CDR3 nucleotides: TGCAGTGCTAGTCTGGGTCAGGAGTTCTTC.

The table lists this clonotype with a few counts. V and J are TRBV12-3 or TRBV12-4 and TRBJ2-3, with 14 bases lining up with TRBD2. This CDR3 has 16 residues. After removal of 5 bases from V and 6 bases from J, the junction contained 7 bases not matched to a gene. The CDR3 bases are TGTGCCAGCAGTAAGACTAGCGGGGGGGCCTGGGATACGCAGTATTTT. Residues: CASSKTSGGAWDTQYF.

In its sample, this clonotype was seen a few times. The chain couples TRBV12-3 or TRBV12-4 to TRBJ2-5, with 8 bases lining up with TRBD2. The CDR3 extends over 15 amino acids. J lost 2 bases, V lost 2 bases, and 4 bases had no gene match. The CDR3 DNA reads TGTGCCAGCAGTTTACTCGGGGGGGCTCAAGAGACCCAGTACTTC. Translation: CASSLLGGAQETQYF.

The CDR3 DNA sequence: TGTGCCAGCAGTAACCATAATTCACCCCTCCACTTT. This encodes CASSNHNSPLHF. The V and J genes are TRBV27 and TRBJ1-6; D is unclear. This CDR3 is built from 12 residues. Germline V lookup: CDR1 MNHEY, CDR2 SMNVEV (reference sequence). Trimming took off 5 bases at V and 5 bases at J, with 4 bases between the two ends.

This sequence joins TRBV7-9 and TRBJ2-3; TRBD1 matches at 7 bases. The ends lost 10 bases at V and 2 bases at J; junction bases unmatched: 6. The CDR3 spans 13 residues. The germline CDR1 and CDR2 sequences are SEHNR and FQNEAQ (reference sequence). The CDR3 sequence: CATLTGPTDTQYF. DNA for the CDR3: TGTGCCACCTTGACAGGGCCCACAGATACGCAGTATTTT.

This chain links TRBV12-3 or TRBV12-4 with TRBJ2-7, with 11 nucleotides matching TRBD2. V trimming: 1 base; J trimming: 0 bases; junction bases outside the gene matches: 5. This CDR3 comprises 17 residues. CDR3 residues: CASSLDLAGGRSYEQYF. The CDR3 DNA sequence: TGTGCCAGCAGTTTAGACCTAGCGGGGGGCCGCTCCTACGAGCAGTACTTC.